Below, 17 T cell receptor beta chains from the same sample are listed, as sequenced in a study of blood T cell repertoires in COVID-19. Sequencing was performed with immunoSEQ multiplex PCR; in TCRdb, only in-frame clones are kept and a portion is missing. The sample includes about 310,000 clones, 80% to 90% seen only once; the top ten take 1%. Input material: peripheral blood. The receptors were sampled from a man between 45 and 60 years old with active or convalescent COVID-19.

V usage is TRBV18 and J usage is TRBJ1-4; 7 bases line up with TRBD1. Germline CDR1 KGHSH, CDR2 LQKENI. The CDR3 covers 15 residues. V was pared by 3 bases and J by 0 bases, with 1 base of the junction left unmatched. CDR3 sequence: CASSPGQATNEKLFF. CDR3 nucleotides: TGTGCCAGCTCACCCGGACAGGCAACTAATGAAAAACTGTTTTTT.

The chain couples TRBV5-4 to TRBJ2-5, with a possible D match to TRBD2 (5 bases). Germline V gene data show CDR1 as SGHNT and CDR2 as YYREEE (reference sequence). Trimming pared 0 bases from V and 5 bases from J, leaving 17 bases between. The CDR3 loop spans 16 amino acids. DNA of the CDR3: TGTGCCAGCAGCTTGGTGGGAGCGGTTGGAGATGAGACCCAGTACTTC. This encodes CASSLVGAVGDETQYF. The whole variable domain, filled in from reference TRBV5-4 and TRBJ2-5, reads ETGVTQSPTHLIKTRGQQVTLRCSSQSGHNTVSWYQQALGQGPQFIFQYYREEENGRGNFPPRFSGLQFPNYSSELNVNALELDDSALYLCASSLVGAVGDETQYFGPGTRLLVL.

The chain links TRBV5-6 to TRBJ2-3, with 10 bases identical to TRBD2. Germline CDR1 reads SGHDT; CDR2 reads YYEEEE. V shed 5 bases, J shed 2 bases, and the junction held 8 bases outside the gene matches. This CDR3 is 16 amino acids long. CDR3 nucleotides: TGTGCCAGCAGATTCGGGCTAGCGGGGGTCACAGATACGCAGTATTTT. Its translation is CASRFGLAGVTDTQYF.

The chain is built from TRBV5-1 and TRBJ2-3; 7 bases agree with TRBD2. The CDR3 contains 16 residues. Germline loops: CDR1 SGHRS, CDR2 YFSETQ. Trimming removed 2 bases from V and 0 bases from J; junction bases left unmatched: 6. CDR3 region: CASSFSSSGSTDTQYF. The DNA for the CDR3 is TGCGCCAGCAGCTTTTCTTCTAGCGGTAGCACAGATACGCAGTATTTT.

V is TRBV28 and J is TRBJ2-5, with 13 bases that match TRBD2. V shed 6 bases and J 5 bases; nucleotides not matched to a gene: 0. There are 13 residues in the CDR3. From germline, CDR1 is MDHEN and CDR2 SYDVKM. The CDR3 here is CASRTSGRETQYF. In nucleotides, the CDR3 is TGTGCCAGCAGGACTAGCGGGAGGGAGACCCAGTACTTC.

The chain combines TRBV30 with TRBJ1-2, with 9 bases lining up with TRBD1. The V segment lost 1 base and the J segment 7 bases; nucleotides outside the gene matches: 10. CDR3 size: 15 residues. Germline CDR1 is GTSNPN and CDR2 is SVGIG (reference sequence). The DNA for the CDR3 is TGTGCCTGGAGTGCCACTGGGACAGGGAGGTTTGGCTACACCTTC. Amino acid sequence: CAWSATGTGRFGYTF.

The V and J genes are TRBV30 and TRBJ1-4; D is perhaps TRBD1 (6 bases). The CDR3 contains 15 residues. Germline V gene lookup returns CDR1 GTSNPN and CDR2 SVGIG (reference sequence). The V gene lost 3 bases and the J gene lost 7 bases, with 18 bases spanning the gap. The DNA for the CDR3 is TGTGCCTGGAGCCCAGGGAGGGGGTCTGGTGAAAAACTGTTTTTT. Translating it yields CAWSPGRGSGEKLFF. The full variable domain, completed using reference TRBV30 and TRBJ1-4, is SQTIHQWPATLVQPVGSPLSLECTVEGTSNPNLYWYRQAAGRGLQLLFYSVGIGQISSEVPQNLSASRPQDRQFILSSKKLLLSDSGFYLCAWSPGRGSGEKLFFGSGTQLSVL.

The chain joins TRBV29-1 to TRBJ2-1; 13 bases align to TRBD2. Germline V CDR1 and CDR2: SQVTM, ANQGSEA. This CDR3 has 15 amino acids. V shed 1 base and J 10 bases; nucleotides not matched to a gene: 7. For the CDR3, the DNA is TGCAGCGTTGAAGGACTAGCGGGAGGTGCTAGGGAGCAGTTCTTC. Translating it yields CSVEGLAGGAREQFF.

The chain recombines TRBV28 with TRBJ2-7; D remains ambiguous. CDR3 length: 13 amino acids. Deletions cut 5 bases from V and 3 bases from J, with 11 bases between. Germline lookup yields CDR1 MDHEN and CDR2 SYDVKM. CDR3 nucleotides: TGTGCCAGCAGTCCGCCCCCCTACTACGAGCAGTACTTC. Protein sequence: CASSPPPYYEQYF.

In its sample, this clone was seen once. The J gene is TRBJ2-2, the V gene TRBV7-3; 12 nucleotides agree with TRBD1. The junction had 12 bases not matched to a gene; V was cut back by 6 bases and J by 7 bases. The V gene's germline CDR1 is SGHTA and CDR2 FQGTGA. The length of the CDR3 is 17 residues. In DNA, the CDR3 is TGTGCCAGCAGTCCGGCCCTGGGACAGGGGGCGAGCGGGGAGCTGTTTTTT. Protein: CASSPALGQGASGELFF. The variable domain in full, completed from reference TRBV7-3 and TRBJ2-2, reads GAGVSQTPSNKVTEKGKYVELRCDPISGHTALYWYRQSLGQGPEFLIYFQGTGAADDSGLPNDRFFAVRPEGSVSTLKIQRTERGDSAVYLCASSPALGQGASGELFFGEGSRLTVL.

This chain connects TRBV18 to TRBJ2-3; TRBD1 might be the D (6 bases). This CDR3 spans 13 amino acids. The germline CDR1 and CDR2 sequences are KGHSH and LQKENI. V lost 6 bases, J lost 5 bases, and 12 bases lay in between. CDR3 protein: CASSSQGRDTQYF. The CDR3 DNA follows: TGTGCCAGCTCGTCACAGGGAAGAGATACGCAGTATTTT.

V and J are TRBV27 and TRBJ1-6; the D is unclear. In germline, CDR1 is MNHEY, CDR2 SMNVEV (reference sequence). CDR3 size: 16 residues. V lost 6 bases, J lost 0 bases, and 12 bases lay in between. CDR3 DNA: TGTGCCAGCAGAAGGGCTGGGAGCTCCTATAATTCACCCCTCCACTTT. Protein product: CASRRAGSSYNSPLHF.

This clone was observed a few times. V and J are TRBV15 and TRBJ2-3; 9 nucleotides agree with TRBD2. Trimming at V came to 0 bases and at J to 6 bases, leaving 10 bases not matched to a gene. The germline V gene has CDR1 LNHNV and CDR2 YYDKDF (reference sequence). The CDR3 has 17 amino acids. This chain's CDR3 is CATSREVTSGHMDTQYF. The CDR3 coding sequence is TGTGCCACCAGCAGAGAAGTGACTAGCGGCCACATGGATACGCAGTATTTT.

On this clone itself: The same CDR3 arises from other DNA sequences in this sample as well. V usage is TRBV28 and J usage is TRBJ1-4; D may be TRBD1 (6 bases). The CDR3 runs to 13 residues. V was clipped by 6 bases and J by 4 bases, with 9 bases between them. The V gene's germline CDR1 is MDHEN and CDR2 SYDVKM. The CDR3 region has the DNA TGTGCCAGCAGGGGGGCGAGTAATGAAAAACTGTTTTTT. Protein: CASRGASNEKLFF.

This chain uses TRBV5-1 with TRBJ2-1; D gene uncertain. Looked up from germline, CDR1 is SGHRS and CDR2 is YFSETQ. This CDR3 has 12 amino acids. V was trimmed by 0 bases and J by 7 bases, leaving 5 bases between them. The CDR3 DNA reads as TGCGCCAGCAGCTTGGTCGTAAATGAGCAGTTCTTC. Its translation is CASSLVVNEQFF.

CDR3 loop: CASSPGTGLFGNTIYF. The DNA for the CDR3 is TGCGCCAGCAGCCCCGGGACAGGTCTTTTTGGAAACACCATATATTTT. This chain uses TRBV4-1 with TRBJ1-3; 8 positions agree with TRBD1. The V and J ends lost 4 bases and 3 bases, in that order; junction bases with no gene match: 8. The germline V gene encodes CDR1 MGHRA and CDR2 YSYEKL. The CDR3 has 16 residues.

The chain carries TRBV10-3 and TRBJ2-5; TRBD1 aligns across 9 bases. This CDR3 has 15 amino acids. Germline V gene data show CDR1 as ENHRY and CDR2 as SYGVKD. V trimming: 7 bases; J trimming: 4 bases; junction bases outside the gene matches: 10. The CDR3 reads CAITTGQGGGETQYF. The CDR3 DNA sequence: TGTGCCATCACTACGGGACAGGGAGGGGGAGAGACCCAGTACTTC.